The rows below give T cell receptor beta chains drawn from one sample of a study of T cell responses to AZD1222 COVID-19 vaccine. Using immunoSEQ multiplex PCR, the repertoire was profiled, and TCRdb retains in-frame clones only, with some absent. The sample holds over 85,000 clones, around 90% seen once. The starting material was peripheral blood, obtained on day 0 of AZD1222 vaccination. The receptors shown here come from an adult in good health. Both conserved end residues are part of each CDR3. D genes are given only for firm matches. Clone size is given for some rows only: seen once, a few or many times, or a class if the clone is expanded.

d_call: .
j_call: TRBJ1-4
clone_size: .
v_call: TRBV6-5
cdr3_aa: CASSPRSGGEKLFF
cdr3_nt: TGTGCCAGCAGCCCCCGGTCGGGCGGAGAAAAACTGTTTTTT

d_call: .
j_call: TRBJ2-7
clone_size: few
v_call: TRBV11-3
cdr3_aa: CASSLESGYEQYF
cdr3_nt: TGTGCCAGCAGCTTAGAATCAGGGTACGAGCAGTACTTC

d_call: TRBD1
j_call: TRBJ1-1
clone_size: .
v_call: TRBV10-2
cdr3_aa: CASSESTGQARPEAFF
cdr3_nt: TGCGCCAGCAGTGAGTCGACTGGACAGGCGAGACCTGAAGCTTTCTTT

d_call: TRBD1
j_call: TRBJ2-7
clone_size: .
v_call: TRBV19
cdr3_aa: CASSLKDRGHEQYF
cdr3_nt: TGTGCCAGTAGTTTAAAGGACAGGGGCCACGAGCAGTACTTC

d_call: .
j_call: TRBJ2-7
clone_size: few
v_call: TRBV19
cdr3_aa: CASSAGGAESYEQYF
cdr3_nt: TGTGCCAGTAGTGCCGGAGGGGCTGAATCCTACGAGCAGTACTTC

d_call: TRBD1
j_call: TRBJ1-2
clone_size: once
v_call: TRBV11-2
cdr3_aa: CASSLATGDTGYTF
cdr3_nt: TGTGCCAGCAGCTTAGCCACAGGGGATACTGGCTACACCTTC

d_call: .
j_call: TRBJ1-3
clone_size: .
v_call: TRBV6-1
cdr3_aa: CASSDGRTTIYF
cdr3_nt: TGTGCCAGCAGTGACGGGCGAACCACCATATATTTT

d_call: .
j_call: TRBJ1-5
clone_size: .
v_call: TRBV6-1
cdr3_aa: CASRWGRGSNQPQHF
cdr3_nt: TGTGCCAGCAGATGGGGGCGAGGCAGCAATCAGCCCCAGCATTTT

d_call: .
j_call: TRBJ1-1
clone_size: .
v_call: TRBV7-2
cdr3_aa: CASSFQGRQGAFF
cdr3_nt: TGTGCCAGCAGCTTCCAAGGCAGGCAGGGAGCTTTCTTT

d_call: .
j_call: TRBJ1-2
clone_size: .
v_call: TRBV15
cdr3_aa: CATSRGTQEHYGYTF
cdr3_nt: TGTGCCACCAGCAGAGGGACACAGGAACACTATGGCTACACCTTC

d_call: .
j_call: TRBJ2-3
clone_size: .
v_call: TRBV7-9
cdr3_aa: CASSLSAGTDTQYF
cdr3_nt: TGTGCCAGCAGCTTGTCGGCGGGCACAGATACGCAGTATTTT

d_call: .
j_call: TRBJ2-7
clone_size: few
v_call: TRBV19
cdr3_aa: CASSNQGPISYEQYF
cdr3_nt: TGTGCCAGTTCTAATCAGGGCCCTATCTCCTACGAGCAGTACTTC

d_call: TRBD2
j_call: TRBJ2-5
clone_size: .
v_call: TRBV29-1
cdr3_aa: CSVGEGSGMAETQYF
cdr3_nt: TGCAGCGTTGGGGAGGGGAGTGGGATGGCCGAGACCCAGTACTTC

d_call: .
j_call: TRBJ1-2
clone_size: .
v_call: TRBV7-2
cdr3_aa: CASSLGGASSGYTF
cdr3_nt: TGTGCCAGCAGCTTAGGAGGAGCTAGCTCTGGCTACACCTTC

d_call: TRBD2
j_call: TRBJ2-7
clone_size: .
v_call: TRBV6-5
cdr3_aa: CASRQATGGEQYF
cdr3_nt: TGTGCCAGCAGACAGGCCACGGGGGGCGAGCAGTACTTC

d_call: .
j_call: TRBJ2-1
clone_size: .
v_call: TRBV4-1
cdr3_aa: CASSLFGGMPTNEQFF
cdr3_nt: TGCGCCAGCAGCCTCTTTGGCGGGATGCCTACAAATGAGCAGTTCTTC

d_call: TRBD1
j_call: TRBJ1-2
clone_size: .
v_call: TRBV20-1
cdr3_aa: CSATTGYGYTF
cdr3_nt: TGCAGTGCAACGACAGGGTATGGCTACACCTTC

d_call: TRBD1
j_call: TRBJ1-5
clone_size: .
v_call: TRBV6-1
cdr3_aa: CASSEQDRAQPQHF
cdr3_nt: TGTGCCAGCAGTGAACAGGACAGGGCTCAGCCCCAGCATTTT

d_call: .
j_call: TRBJ1-2
clone_size: once
v_call: TRBV6-5
cdr3_aa: CASSYNGGRYGYTF
cdr3_nt: TGTGCCAGCAGTTATAACGGAGGTCGCTATGGCTACACCTTC

d_call: .
j_call: TRBJ2-7
clone_size: .
v_call: TRBV28
cdr3_aa: CASKSQGRAYEQYF
cdr3_nt: TGTGCCAGCAAGTCCCAGGGTCGGGCCTACGAGCAGTACTTC

d_call: .
j_call: TRBJ1-6
clone_size: .
v_call: TRBV11-2
cdr3_aa: CASSLDAPPLHF
cdr3_nt: TGTGCCAGCAGCTTAGACGCGCCACCCCTCCACTTT

d_call: .
j_call: TRBJ1-5
clone_size: .
v_call: TRBV3-1/TRBV3-2
cdr3_aa: CASSQGSGGSSRQPQHF
cdr3_nt: TGTGCCAGCAGCCAAGGCAGCGGCGGCTCATCGCGTCAGCCCCAGCATTTT

d_call: TRBD2
j_call: TRBJ2-7
clone_size: few
v_call: TRBV7-8
cdr3_aa: CASSLSGIAYEQYF
cdr3_nt: TGTGCCAGCAGCCTCAGCGGGATTGCCTACGAGCAGTACTTC

d_call: TRBD1
j_call: TRBJ1-6
clone_size: .
v_call: TRBV7-9
cdr3_aa: CASSAGTGGNPLHF
cdr3_nt: TGTGCCAGCAGCGCCGGGACAGGGGGCAATCCCCTCCACTTT

d_call: .
j_call: TRBJ2-7
clone_size: .
v_call: TRBV5-5
cdr3_aa: CASSLAGNIHEQYF
cdr3_nt: TGTGCCAGCAGCTTGGCCGGGAATATCCACGAGCAGTACTTC

d_call: .
j_call: TRBJ2-7
clone_size: .
v_call: TRBV3-1/TRBV3-2
cdr3_aa: CASSQEGSSYEQYF
cdr3_nt: TGTGCCAGCAGCCAAGAAGGGTCTTCCTACGAGCAGTACTTC

d_call: .
j_call: TRBJ2-5
clone_size: .
v_call: TRBV18
cdr3_aa: CASSPEAGLVETQYF
cdr3_nt: TGTGCCAGCTCACCAGAGGCGGGGCTAGTAGAGACCCAGTACTTC

d_call: .
j_call: TRBJ1-6
clone_size: .
v_call: TRBV10-1
cdr3_aa: CASSAGTNNSPLHF
cdr3_nt: TGCGCCAGCAGTGCCGGGACCAACAATTCACCCCTCCACTTT

d_call: TRBD2
j_call: TRBJ2-2
clone_size: .
v_call: TRBV19
cdr3_aa: CASKASGGYTGELFF
cdr3_nt: TGTGCCAGTAAGGCTAGCGGGGGGTACACCGGGGAGCTGTTTTTT

d_call: .
j_call: TRBJ1-2
clone_size: .
v_call: TRBV13
cdr3_aa: CASSSPGVGYTF
cdr3_nt: TGTGCCAGCAGCTCCCCAGGGGTTGGCTACACCTTC

d_call: .
j_call: TRBJ1-5
clone_size: .
v_call: TRBV6-1
cdr3_aa: CASSETRNQPQHF
cdr3_nt: TGTGCCAGCAGTGAAACCCGTAATCAGCCCCAGCATTTT

d_call: .
j_call: TRBJ2-7
clone_size: .
v_call: TRBV24-1
cdr3_aa: CATSDHCWEVHEQYF
cdr3_nt: TGTGCCACCAGTGACCACTGCTGGGAGGTCCACGAGCAGTACTTC

d_call: .
j_call: TRBJ1-1
clone_size: .
v_call: TRBV5-6
cdr3_aa: CASSLMQNTEAFF
cdr3_nt: TGTGCCAGCAGCCTGATGCAGAACACTGAAGCTTTCTTT

d_call: .
j_call: TRBJ2-1
clone_size: .
v_call: TRBV19
cdr3_aa: CASSRVVNEQFF
cdr3_nt: TGTGCCAGTAGCCGGGTGGTCAATGAGCAGTTCTTC

d_call: .
j_call: TRBJ2-7
clone_size: once
v_call: TRBV19
cdr3_aa: CASSMSGGAHEQYF
cdr3_nt: TGTGCCAGTAGTATGAGTGGGGGGGCCCACGAGCAGTACTTC

d_call: TRBD1
j_call: TRBJ1-5
clone_size: few
v_call: TRBV7-6
cdr3_aa: CASSDGTGGSGQPQHF
cdr3_nt: TGTGCCAGCAGCGACGGGACAGGGGGCTCTGGGCAGCCCCAGCATTTT

d_call: .
j_call: TRBJ1-2
clone_size: .
v_call: TRBV9
cdr3_aa: CASSVDGQANYGYTF
cdr3_nt: TGTGCCAGCAGCGTAGACGGGCAAGCTAACTATGGCTACACCTTC

d_call: .
j_call: TRBJ2-7
clone_size: .
v_call: TRBV7-9
cdr3_aa: CASSYLDRTEQYF
cdr3_nt: TGTGCCAGCAGCTACCTCGACAGGACCGAGCAGTACTTC

d_call: .
j_call: TRBJ1-1
clone_size: few
v_call: TRBV30
cdr3_aa: CAWSAYLGRTEAFF
cdr3_nt: TGTGCCTGGAGTGCCTACCTGGGACGTACTGAAGCTTTCTTT

d_call: .
j_call: TRBJ1-6
clone_size: .
v_call: TRBV5-1
cdr3_aa: CASREQGDNSPLHF
cdr3_nt: TGCGCCAGCAGAGAACAGGGTGATAATTCACCCCTCCACTTT

d_call: TRBD1
j_call: TRBJ1-2
clone_size: .
v_call: TRBV28
cdr3_aa: CASRQGTGDNYGYTF
cdr3_nt: TGTGCCAGCAGACAAGGGACAGGGGATAACTATGGCTACACCTTC

d_call: .
j_call: TRBJ1-6
clone_size: .
v_call: TRBV18
cdr3_aa: CASSPAQGNSPLHF
cdr3_nt: TGTGCCAGCTCACCCGCGCAGGGTAATTCACCCCTCCACTTT

d_call: .
j_call: TRBJ2-1
clone_size: .
v_call: TRBV11-3
cdr3_aa: CASSLYFNEQFF
cdr3_nt: TGTGCCAGCAGCTTATACTTTAATGAGCAGTTCTTC

d_call: .
j_call: TRBJ1-6
clone_size: .
v_call: TRBV21-1
cdr3_aa: CASSKGGAGALNNSPLHF
cdr3_nt: TGTGCCAGCAGCAAAGGTGGCGCGGGGGCTCTAAATAATTCACCCCTCCACTTT

d_call: .
j_call: TRBJ2-3
clone_size: .
v_call: TRBV24-1
cdr3_aa: CATSDPARGDTQYF
cdr3_nt: TGTGCCACCAGTGATCCGGCACGCGGGGATACGCAGTATTTT

d_call: .
j_call: TRBJ1-2
clone_size: .
v_call: TRBV2
cdr3_aa: CASRPEKGSYGYTF
cdr3_nt: TGTGCCAGCAGACCCGAGAAGGGGAGCTATGGCTACACCTTC

d_call: .
j_call: TRBJ2-4
clone_size: .
v_call: TRBV20-1
cdr3_aa: CSASVGGGETKNIQYF
cdr3_nt: TGCAGTGCTAGTGTAGGTGGGGGAGAGACCAAAAACATTCAGTACTTC

d_call: TRBD1
j_call: TRBJ2-5
clone_size: .
v_call: TRBV27
cdr3_aa: CASSDPGTAGETQYF
cdr3_nt: TGTGCCAGCAGTGACCCCGGGACAGCAGGGGAGACCCAGTACTTC

d_call: .
j_call: TRBJ1-2
clone_size: .
v_call: TRBV19
cdr3_aa: CASRDRQVTNYGYTF
cdr3_nt: TGTGCCAGTAGAGACCGACAGGTTACTAACTATGGCTACACCTTC

d_call: .
j_call: TRBJ1-1
clone_size: .
v_call: TRBV19
cdr3_aa: CASQDSHGVDTEAFF
cdr3_nt: TGTGCCAGTCAGGACAGCCATGGGGTTGACACTGAAGCTTTCTTT

d_call: TRBD1
j_call: TRBJ1-2
clone_size: .
v_call: TRBV6-1
cdr3_aa: CASSEVGQRFGGYTF
cdr3_nt: TGTGCCAGCAGTGAAGTGGGACAGCGTTTCGGGGGCTACACCTTC

d_call: TRBD1
j_call: TRBJ1-1
clone_size: .
v_call: TRBV5-5
cdr3_aa: CASSTSQGRPEAFF
cdr3_nt: TGTGCCAGCAGCACATCACAGGGGCGCCCTGAAGCTTTCTTT

d_call: .
j_call: TRBJ1-2
clone_size: .
v_call: TRBV15
cdr3_aa: CATSRVDYGYTF
cdr3_nt: TGTGCCACCAGCAGAGTCGATTATGGCTACACCTTC

d_call: .
j_call: TRBJ2-5
clone_size: .
v_call: TRBV5-1
cdr3_aa: CASRHRVETQYF
cdr3_nt: TGCGCCAGTCGACACAGGGTAGAGACCCAGTACTTC

d_call: TRBD2
j_call: TRBJ2-7
clone_size: few
v_call: TRBV27
cdr3_aa: CASSSRNLAGDPYEQYF
cdr3_nt: TGTGCCAGCAGCTCCCGGAACTTAGCGGGAGACCCCTACGAGCAGTACTTC

d_call: TRBD1
j_call: TRBJ2-7
clone_size: .
v_call: TRBV7-2
cdr3_aa: CASSWAGQGDYEQYF
cdr3_nt: TGTGCCAGCAGTTGGGCGGGACAGGGCGACTACGAGCAGTACTTC

d_call: .
j_call: TRBJ2-2
clone_size: .
v_call: TRBV19
cdr3_aa: CASSSTPPPTGELFF
cdr3_nt: TGTGCCAGTAGTTCCACCCCCCCGCCCACCGGGGAGCTGTTTTTT

d_call: TRBD2
j_call: TRBJ2-3
clone_size: few
v_call: TRBV20-1
cdr3_aa: CSASSSGGIDTQYF
cdr3_nt: TGCAGTGCTAGTTCTAGCGGGGGTATAGATACGCAGTATTTT

d_call: .
j_call: TRBJ1-4
clone_size: once
v_call: TRBV15
cdr3_aa: CATSRGDIPNEKLFF
cdr3_nt: TGTGCCACCAGCAGAGGGGACATACCTAATGAAAAACTGTTTTTT